This is a list of T cell receptor beta chains from one sample in a study of cytomegalovirus exposure and HLA in healthy donors. The data were produced by immunoSEQ multiplex PCR, yet TCRdb's version contains in-frame clones alone and is incomplete. The data show under 90,000 clones, 60% to 80% seen once. Sequencing was performed on PBMCs. The receptors were gathered from a man aged 35 to 55 in good health and CMV-seronegative. CDR3s include the opening cysteine and the closing phenylalanine or tryptophan. A D gene is named only where the DNA matches it firmly. The size entry is marked missing in some rows and otherwise reads once, few, many or a size class.

>TRBV30|TRBD1|TRBJ2-1|.
TGTGCCTGGAGTCCACGCCACCGGGACAGGGGATACAATGAGCAGTTCTTC
CAWSPRHRDRGYNEQFF
>TRBV5-1|TRBD1|TRBJ2-7|.
TGCGCCAGCAGGGACCGGGGACAGGACTACGAGCAGTACTTC
CASRDRGQDYEQYF
>TRBV30|TRBD2|TRBJ2-7|.
TGTGCCTGCTCGGGACTAGTTTACGAGCAGTACTTC
CACSGLVYEQYF
>TRBV6-6|.|TRBJ1-2|.
TGTGCCAGCCTGACCCAGGGCTACGGCTATGGCTACACCTTC
CASLTQGYGYGYTF
>TRBV7-8|.|TRBJ2-3|.
TGTGCCAGCAGCTTAGTTCGGGGTGAGCAGTATTTT
CASSLVRGEQYF
>TRBV7-2|.|TRBJ2-2|.
TGTGCCAGCAGCTTAGTAAACGGGTACACCGGGGAGCTGTTTTTT
CASSLVNGYTGELFF
>TRBV28|.|TRBJ2-7|.
TGTGCCAGCAGTTTACAGGAAATCTACGAGCAGTACTTC
CASSLQEIYEQYF
>TRBV10-3|.|TRBJ2-7|.
TGTGCCATCAGTGGTCAGAACCTAGTCTCCTACGAGCAGTACTTC
CAISGQNLVSYEQYF
>TRBV4-1|.|TRBJ1-1|once
TGCGGCAGCAGCCAAGATGCACTCCCCCAAGTTAACACTGAAGCTTTCTTT
CGSSQDALPQVNTEAFF
>TRBV6-6|TRBD1|TRBJ1-2|.
TGTGCCAGCAATTCCCGGGACAGCTCTAACTATGGCTACACCTTC
CASNSRDSSNYGYTF
>TRBV6-5|.|TRBJ2-3|.
TGTGCCAGCAGTTACTCGACCCCTAGCGAAACGCAGTATTTT
CASSYSTPSETQYF
>TRBV5-4|.|TRBJ1-4|few
TGTGCCAGCAGCCAAGGACGCCAGGGATTAAATGTGGAAAAACTGTTTTTT
CASSQGRQGLNVEKLFF
>TRBV11-3|.|TRBJ1-2|.
TGTGCCAGCAGCTTAGATACAGGGCACGGCTACACCTTC
CASSLDTGHGYTF
>TRBV19|TRBD1|TRBJ1-4|.
TGTGCCAGTAGTATAGGGGCAGGGGGCGGTGAAAAACTGTTTTTT
CASSIGAGGGEKLFF
>TRBV2|.|TRBJ2-3|.
TGTGCCAGCAGTGACAGGGATACGCAGTATTTT
CASSDRDTQYF
>TRBV6-5|.|TRBJ1-2|.
TGTGCCAGCAGGAGGGTTTTTGGCTACACCTTC
CASRRVFGYTF
>TRBV11-2|TRBD1|TRBJ2-1|.
TGTGCCAGCAGCCCCCGGGACAGGGGGAATGAGCAGTTCTTC
CASSPRDRGNEQFF
>TRBV29-1|.|TRBJ2-5|.
TGCAGCGTAGAGACTACACAAGAGACCCAGTACTTC
CSVETTQETQYF
>TRBV6-5|TRBD1|TRBJ2-7|.
TGTGCCAGCAGCCAGAACAGGGGGCACGAGCAGTACTTC
CASSQNRGHEQYF
>TRBV28|.|TRBJ1-4|.
TGTGCCAGCACCCCACTAACAGGGTATGGTGAAAAACTGTTTTTT
CASTPLTGYGEKLFF
>TRBV5-1|TRBD1|TRBJ2-4|.
TGCGCCAGCAGCTTCCCTGCCGGGACAGGGAGTAACATTCAGTACTTC
CASSFPAGTGSNIQYF
>TRBV5-4|TRBD1|TRBJ1-4|.
TGTGCCAGCAGCTTGGGGACAGGGGAAAAACTGTTTTTT
CASSLGTGEKLFF
>TRBV5-1|.|TRBJ2-7|.
TGCGCCAGCAGCGGGAGGGGGGTGATGGACGAGCAGTACTTC
CASSGRGVMDEQYF
>TRBV2|.|TRBJ1-3|.
TGTGCCAGCAGTGTTCTGGGGGCCGGAAACACCATATATTTT
CASSVLGAGNTIYF
>TRBV28|TRBD1|TRBJ2-2|few
TGTGCCAGCAGACAGGGGGACACGAACACCGGGGAGCTGTTTTTT
CASRQGDTNTGELFF
>TRBV19|TRBD1|TRBJ2-1|.
TGTGCCAGTAGTTATCAGGGGGCGTACAATGAGCAGTTCTTC
CASSYQGAYNEQFF
>TRBV18|TRBD1|TRBJ1-6|.
TGTGCCAGCTCACCACACAGGGGAGGCGATTCACCCCTCCACTTT
CASSPHRGGDSPLHF
>TRBV5-4|TRBD2|TRBJ2-2|.
TGTGCCAGCAGCGCCCAACTAGCGGGAACCGGGGAGCTGTTTTTT
CASSAQLAGTGELFF
>TRBV30|.|TRBJ2-4|.
TGTGCCTGGGGTGGGGGGCACATTCAGTACTTC
CAWGGGHIQYF
>TRBV9|.|TRBJ2-1|.
TGTGCCAGCAGCGTAGGAAAACAGGGTAATGAGCAGTTCTTC
CASSVGKQGNEQFF
>TRBV4-2|.|TRBJ1-4|.
TGTGCCAGCAGCCAAGAGGGGCAGGGTAATGAAAAACTGTTTTTT
CASSQEGQGNEKLFF
>TRBV29-1|.|TRBJ2-7|.
TGCAGCGTGGGCGAATCCTACGAGCAGTACTTC
CSVGESYEQYF
>TRBV29-1|TRBD1|TRBJ2-7|.
TGCAGCGTCCTGGACAGGGCGCCCTACGAGCAGTACTTC
CSVLDRAPYEQYF
>TRBV27|.|TRBJ1-5|.
TGTGCCAGCAGTTTATCGGCCAGGGTAGGACAGCCCCAGCATTTT
CASSLSARVGQPQHF
>TRBV20-1|.|TRBJ1-2|.
TGCAGTGCTAGAGCGGGGGGCTACACCTTC
CSARAGGYTF
>TRBV9|TRBD1|TRBJ1-2|.
TGTGCCAGCAGCGCCGGGACAGCGCCGAAGAAGGGGAGCTATGGCTACACCTTC
CASSAGTAPKKGSYGYTF
>TRBV5-1|TRBD1|TRBJ2-3|.
TGCGCCAGCAGCTCTGGACAGGGAATAGATACGCAGTATTTT
CASSSGQGIDTQYF
>TRBV28|TRBD2|TRBJ2-7|.
TGTGCCAGCAGCCCCACGGGACTAGCAGACTACGAGCAGTACTTC
CASSPTGLADYEQYF
>TRBV4-1|.|TRBJ1-5|few
TGCGCCAGCAGCTCCGGGAGGGGCGGTCAGCCCCAGCATTTT
CASSSGRGGQPQHF
>TRBV28|TRBD1|TRBJ2-3|.
TGTGCCAGCAGTCTCTACAGGGGGATTACAGATACGCAGTATTTT
CASSLYRGITDTQYF
>TRBV7-9|TRBD1|TRBJ1-5|few
TGTGCCAGCAGCCTGGGGACAGGGGATCAGCCCCAGCATTTT
CASSLGTGDQPQHF
>TRBV28|.|TRBJ1-1|.
TGTGCCAGCCACAGGTCTTCGAAGTCCACTGAAGCTTTCTTT
CASHRSSKSTEAFF
>TRBV5-1|TRBD1|TRBJ1-2|.
TGCGCCAGCAGCCCGACGGGACAGCCCATTAACTATGGCTACACCTTC
CASSPTGQPINYGYTF
>TRBV2|.|TRBJ1-1|.
TGTGCCAGCAAATCGGGGATTGGCGGCACTGAAGCTTTCTTT
CASKSGIGGTEAFF
>TRBV6-5|.|TRBJ1-2|once
TGTGCCAGCAGTGAAAATGTCCAGGTCTCTGGCTACACCTTC
CASSENVQVSGYTF